The 28 T cell receptor beta chains listed next were all sequenced from one sample in a study of blood T cell repertoires in COVID-19. Method: immunoSEQ multiplex PCR; TCRdb's copy keeps in-frame clones and lacks some. The sample records some 530,000 clones, over 75% being singletons. The sample taken for sequencing was peripheral blood. The receptor source for this set is a human donor in a cohort sampled during active COVID-19.

The chain links TRBV19 to TRBJ1-1; D is uncertain. CDR3 length: 13 amino acids. Trimming removed 7 bases at V and 0 bases at J, with 9 bases between. The germline gives CDR1 LNHDA, CDR2 SQIVND (reference sequence). The CDR3 here is CASTFTLNTEAFF. CDR3 bases: TGTGCCAGTACTTTCACTCTGAACACTGAAGCTTTCTTT.

V gene TRBV7-3 combines with J gene TRBJ2-5, with 7 bases matching TRBD2. The CDR3 loop spans 16 amino acids. Looked up from germline, CDR1 is SGHTA and CDR2 is FQGTGA. V trimming: 2 bases; J trimming: 2 bases; junction bases outside the gene matches: 8. The CDR3 here is CASSLLGTTNQETQYF. As DNA, the CDR3 is TGTGCCAGCAGCTTACTTGGGACTACCAATCAAGAGACCCAGTACTTC.

V gene TRBV7-3 combines with J gene TRBJ2-6, with D hard to call. Germline loops: CDR1 SGHTA, CDR2 FQGTGA. CDR3 length: 16 amino acids. Trimming cost V 8 bases and J 0 bases, with 14 bases left between them. CDR3 bases: TGTGCCAGCTCCTTAAGAGAGCCCTCTGGGGCCAACGTCCTGACTTTC. The encoded protein is CASSLREPSGANVLTF.

The V gene is TRBV7-9, the J gene TRBJ1-1; no definite D call. V was shortened by 7 bases and J by 5 bases, with 11 bases between the two germline ends. Germline V gives CDR1 SEHNR, CDR2 FQNEAQ (reference sequence). CDR3 size: 12 residues. CDR3 nucleotides: TGTGCCAGCAACGAGGGCGTGACTGAAGCTTTCTTT. Its translation is CASNEGVTEAFF.

V and J are TRBV9 and TRBJ1-2; D unclear. Trimming cost V 9 bases and J 8 bases, with 11 bases left between them. Germline V gene lookup returns CDR1 SGDLS and CDR2 YYNGEE. CDR3 length equals 10 residues. DNA of the CDR3: TGTGCCACCGATACGGGGGGCTACACCTTC. This codes for CATDTGGYTF.

The chain uses TRBV5-1 and TRBJ2-7; the D gene is possibly TRBD2 (6 bases). The V gene's germline CDR1 is SGHRS and CDR2 YFSETQ. V lost 4 bases to trimming and J lost 6 bases, with 11 bases between them. This CDR3 has 12 residues. The CDR3 nucleotides read TGCGCCAGCAGCAGTAGGGGAGGCGAGCAGTACTTC. This translates into CASSSRGGEQYF.

The chain combines TRBV3-1 (or the pseudogene TRBV3-2) with TRBJ1-1, with a possible D match to TRBD1 (5 bases). The CDR3 contains 15 residues. Trimming cost V 4 bases and J 4 bases, with 16 bases left between them. Germline values: CDR1 LGHDT, CDR2 YNNKEL (reference sequence). CDR3 in amino acids: CASSPEGRGGTEAFF. The CDR3 region has the DNA TGTGCCAGCAGCCCAGAAGGACGGGGGGGCACTGAAGCTTTCTTT.

The chain uses TRBV6-5 and TRBJ1-1; 7 nucleotides match TRBD1. The CDR3 length is 14 residues. CDR1 and CDR2 (germline): MNHEY, SVGAGI. Trimming took 7 bases from V and 1 from J; bases not matched to a gene: 6. DNA for the CDR3: TGTGCCAGCACCCGACAGGGAGGGAACACTGAAGCTTTCTTT. Its protein is CASTRQGGNTEAFF.

This chain connects TRBV5-1 to TRBJ2-3, with D possibly being TRBD1 (5 bases). V dropped 0 bases and J dropped 6 bases, with 11 bases sitting between them. The CDR3 has 14 amino acids. CDR1 is SGHRS, CDR2 YFSETQ, per germline. The CDR3 region has the DNA TGCGCCAGCAGCTTGGACAGGCAGGCGGATACGCAGTATTTT. Residues: CASSLDRQADTQYF.

The chain links TRBV19 to TRBJ2-1; 11 bases fit TRBD2. The CDR3 consists of 19 residues. The junction had 20 bases not matched to a gene; V was cut back by 5 bases and J by 8 bases. Per the germline V gene, CDR1 is LNHDA and CDR2 is SQIVND (reference sequence). The CDR3 loop reads CASSLRTSGWARGGDEQFF. In nucleotides, the CDR3 is TGTGCCAGTAGTCTCAGGACTAGCGGGTGGGCACGTGGTGGCGATGAGCAGTTCTTC.

The rearrangement uses TRBV30 and TRBJ1-6; D possibly corresponds to TRBD1 (6 bases). The CDR3 is 13 residues long. V lost 6 bases and J 6 bases, leaving 12 bases between the germline ends. The germline CDR1 and CDR2 sequences are GTSNPN and SVGIG (reference sequence). CDR3 amino acids: CACGTPPNSPLHF. The DNA of the CDR3 is TGTGCCTGTGGGACACCCCCTAATTCACCCCTCCACTTT.

The sample holds a few counts of this clone. This chain uses TRBV28 with TRBJ2-5; 11 bases are a match to TRBD1. This CDR3 spans 15 amino acids. V gave up 6 bases and J gave up 5 bases; unmatched junction bases: 8. Germline CDR1 reads MDHEN; CDR2 reads SYDVKM. CDR3 amino acids: CASSMGQGEMETQYF. DNA for the CDR3: TGTGCCAGCAGCATGGGACAGGGGGAGATGGAGACCCAGTACTTC.

This chain connects TRBV29-1 to TRBJ2-2; D call uncertain. Germline CDR1 SQVTM, CDR2 ANQGSEA. The CDR3 is 12 residues long. V was trimmed by 4 bases and J by 4 bases, leaving 7 bases between them. CDR3 nucleotides: TGCAGCGTTGCTCAGCGCACCGGGGAGCTGTTTTTT. This sequence encodes CSVAQRTGELFF.

The chain uses TRBV5-1 and TRBJ2-5; TRBD2 is a possible D gene (6 bases). Germline V gene data show CDR1 as SGHRS and CDR2 as YFSETQ. This CDR3 has 15 residues. Deletions cut 0 bases from V and 3 bases from J, with 12 bases between. The CDR3 sequence: CASSLAAGLKETQYF. CDR3 coding DNA: TGCGCCAGCAGCTTGGCGGCGGGGCTTAAAGAGACCCAGTACTTC.

CDR3 loop: CASSPRTSGRVFETQYF. The CDR3 region has the DNA TGTGCCAGCAGTCCACGGACTAGCGGGAGGGTTTTCGAGACCCAGTACTTC. This sequence joins TRBV6-6 and TRBJ2-5, with 15 bases lining up with TRBD2. The length of the CDR3 is 17 residues. J lost 5 bases, V lost 5 bases, and 9 bases had no gene match. Germline CDR1 is MNHNY and CDR2 is SVGAGI (reference sequence).

This clone has only a few counts. CDR3 sequence reads: CASSQEVDYGYTF. The CDR3 DNA follows: TGTGCCAGCAGCCAAGAGGTTGACTATGGCTACACCTTC. The chain uses TRBV5-4 and TRBJ1-2, with D unclear. This CDR3 region has 13 residues. V was cut by 4 bases and J by 3 bases, with 10 bases left in between. The V gene's germline CDR1 is SGHNT and CDR2 YYREEE (reference sequence).

CDR3 nucleotides: TGTGCCAGCAGCTTAGGACTAATCTTAACTCCTGAAAAGTACTTC. This encodes CASSLGLILTPEKYF. The chain is built from TRBV7-2 and TRBJ2-7, with TRBD2 as a possible D gene (5 bases). Trimming took 1 base from V and 11 from J, leaving 21 bases between them. CDR3 length: 15 amino acids. CDR1 and CDR2 (germline): SGHTA, FQGNSA.

The count of this clone is one. The rearrangement links TRBV5-6 to TRBJ1-3; 9 bases map to TRBD1. Germline CDR1 reads SGHDT; CDR2 reads YYEEEE. The CDR3 has 16 amino acids. Unmatched junction bases numbered 12, after V lost 4 bases and J lost 7 bases. CDR3 bases: TGTGCCAGCAGCCCTTTATCGGGACAGGGAGGTAACACCATATATTTT. Translated, it gives CASSPLSGQGGNTIYF.

CDR3 residues: CAITREDGQPQHF. In DNA, the CDR3 is TGTGCCATCACCCGGGAGGACGGGCAGCCCCAGCATTTT. The rearrangement joins TRBV10-3 to TRBJ1-5; D remains unclear. The CDR3 has 13 amino acids. The V gene lost 7 bases and the J gene lost 7 bases, with 14 bases spanning the gap. Germline V CDR1 and CDR2: ENHRY, SYGVKD.

The chain combines TRBV7-2 with TRBJ1-5; weak D call: TRBD1 (5 bases). V was cut by 0 bases and J by 10 bases, with 13 bases left in between. Germline V gene lookup returns CDR1 SGHTA and CDR2 FQGNSA. The length of the CDR3 is 14 residues. This CDR3 is CASSLAASQGPQHF. The CDR3 DNA sequence: TGTGCCAGCAGCTTAGCCGCCTCGCAGGGACCCCAGCATTTT.

At least ten counts were recorded for this clone. This same CDR3 is encoded by further DNA sequences in the sample. The genes are TRBV19 and TRBJ1-5; D not certain. The CDR3 runs 12 residues. V lost 3 bases, J lost 7 bases, and 7 bases lay in between. Looked up from germline, CDR1 is LNHDA and CDR2 is SQIVND (reference sequence). CDR3 sequence reads: CASSMTRQPQHF. CDR3 bases: TGTGCCAGTAGTATGACACGACAGCCCCAGCATTTT. The full variable domain, rest sourced from reference TRBV19 and TRBJ1-5, is DGGITQSPKYLFRKEGQNVTLSCEQNLNHDAMYWYRQDPGQGLRLIYYSQIVNDFQKGDIAEGYSVSREKKESFPLTVTSAQKNPTAFYLCASSMTRQPQHFGDGTRLSIL.

In this sample, this clone turned up a few times. The genes are TRBV6-5 and TRBJ2-7; TRBD2 is a possible D gene (7 bases). This CDR3 comprises 14 residues. The V end was cut by 7 bases, the J end by 2 bases, with 15 bases between. The germline gives CDR1 MNHEY, CDR2 SVGAGI. The chain's CDR3 is CASKGGDFPYEQYF. The DNA of the CDR3 is TGTGCCAGCAAAGGGGGGGACTTTCCCTACGAGCAGTACTTC.

The rearrangement uses TRBV7-9 and TRBJ2-7; 8 bases fit TRBD1. The CDR3 runs 16 residues. CDR1 and CDR2 (germline): SEHNR, FQNEAQ (reference sequence). V lost 4 bases to trimming and J lost 1 base; unmatched junction nucleotides: 9. Written as DNA, the CDR3 is TGTGCCAGCAGCTCAACCACCCGGACAGGGTCCTACGAGCAGTACTTC. Its translation is CASSSTTRTGSYEQYF.

This chain links TRBV24-1 with TRBJ1-5; D may be TRBD1 (5 bases). Germline-derived CDR1 and CDR2 are KGHDR and SFDVKD. The CDR3 totals 15 residues. The ends were cut back, 4 bases at V and 2 bases at J, with 11 bases in the middle. The CDR3: CATSDGGMGNQPQHF. The CDR3 bases are TGTGCCACCAGTGACGGGGGTATGGGCAATCAGCCCCAGCATTTT.

In the case of this clone: No DNA is shown, since the ends of the CDR3 on it are uncertain; the CDR3 is the one TCRdb lists. J is TRBJ1-2 and V is TRBV2; TRBD1, the table's D call, was not compared with the DNA. A total of 17 residues make up the CDR3, ends included. Germline V gene data show CDR1 as SNHLY and CDR2 as FYNNEI. Here the CDR3 reads CASSDLGTGQGDYGYTF.

This clone occurred many times. The chain employs TRBV19 and TRBJ1-5; D unresolved. CDR1 is LNHDA, CDR2 SQIVND, per germline (reference sequence). V was shortened by 3 bases and J by 1 base, with 31 bases between the two germline ends. The CDR3 runs to 22 residues. CDR3 sequence: CASSMAGKFDLVGFVSNQPQHF. The CDR3 DNA reads TGTGCCAGTAGTATGGCTGGTAAGTTTGATTTGGTGGGCTTTGTGAGCAATCAGCCCCAGCATTTT.

The chain is built from TRBV18 and TRBJ1-1; TRBD1 is a possible D gene (6 bases). The CDR3 covers 15 residues. Germline-derived CDR1 and CDR2 are KGHSH and LQKENI. V lost 3 bases and J lost 3, with 14 bases in between. The CDR3 is CASSPRRTVDTEAFF. In DNA form, the CDR3 reads TGTGCCAGCTCACCGCGGAGGACAGTTGACACTGAAGCTTTCTTT.

In its sample, this clone was seen a few times. The chain couples TRBV3-1 (or the pseudogene TRBV3-2) to TRBJ1-1; D might be TRBD1 (5 bases). Trimming shortened V by 0 bases and J by 4 bases, and 9 bases separated the two germline ends. The CDR3 covers 14 residues. Germline loops: CDR1 LGHDT, CDR2 YNNKEL (reference sequence). CDR3 nucleotides: TGTGCCAGCAGCCAAGACAGGGTGGCCACTGAAGCTTTCTTT. Protein product: CASSQDRVATEAFF.